This TCR beta chain was identified during a study of shared clonotypes between healthy human individuals. Measured with immunoSEQ multiplex PCR; TCRdb has only the in-frame clones, and not every one. The table has over a million clones, more than 75% seen once. Per germline, CDR1 MDHEN and CDR2 SYDVKM. The V and J ends lost 6 bases and 0 bases respectively, with 17 bases between them. The CDR3 runs to 16 residues. The sequence was collected from a man between 18 and 35 years old in good health. Some clones in this sample may be carry-over from other donors' samples. V and J are TRBV28 and TRBJ1-1, with D possibly matching TRBD1 (5 bases). The sample taken for sequencing was memory CD4+ T cells from PBMCs. Subset indicated: CD45RA-negative fraction. CDR3 sequence (DNA): TGTGCCAGCAGCCGCCAGAGGGGTCTGATGAACACTGAAGCTTTCTTT. This translates into CASSRQRGLMNTEAFF.